Below, one T cell receptor (beta chain) is given with its context. Its specificity is not known. The sample originates from a study of vaccination and CD4 T cells after COVID-19. Study in general: Post-vaccine sampling followed dose two by a median roughly 74 days (range 14 to 241).

As for treatment: approximately nine-day PBMC culture with coronavirus spike peptide pools or control peptides (ViraFEST assay). ViraFEST sequenced TCRs after peptide-pool expansion of antigen-specific T cells. The CDR3 extends over 11 amino acids. CDR1 and CDR2 from the germline V gene are GTSNPN and SVGIG (reference sequence). Deletions cut 0 bases from V and 4 bases from J, with 1 base between. The Oncomine TCR Beta short-read assay generated sequence data from the DNA of cultured CD4+ T cells. Via MiXCR, TCRdb re-called the PCR reads, giving one row per CDR3 protein. The sample has approximately 21,000 distinct CDR3 sequences; 47% are singletons.

This clonotype was sampled from a human donor with COVID-19. Sequencing was done on a sample of cultured CD4+ T cells from blood. The chain links TRBV30 to TRBJ1-3; D ambiguous. CDR3 protein: CAWSVGNTIYF. The CDR3 DNA sequence: TGTGCCTGGAGTGTGGGAAACACCATATATTTT.